This T cell receptor (beta chain) was captured by sequencing in a study of cytomegalovirus exposure and HLA in healthy donors. Whole-study results and caveats: Accounts indicate the classifier identified cytomegalovirus status with strong specificity and sensitivity. The study assumed roughly uniform donor sequencing depth for presence/absence analyses.

Comments on this clone: Its antigen is as yet unknown.

The CDR3 has 15 residues. The PCR employed 60 Vbeta primers together with 13 Jbeta primers. Profiling relied on immunoSEQ multiplex PCR, and the TCRdb table lists in-frame clones only, not all of them. In the table there are about 170,000 clones, 80% to 90% of which are singletons. V gene TRBV1 combines with J gene TRBJ1-5; TRBD1, as called in the table, went unchecked against the DNA. TRBV1 is classified as a pseudogene. The clonotype originates from a woman under 30 in good health and CMV-seropositive. Sequencing was done on a sample of PBMCs. CDR3 sequence: CTSSRRNRVNQPQHF. The DNA of the CDR3 is TGCACCAGCAGTCGGCGGAACAGGGTTAATCAGCCCCAGCATTTT.